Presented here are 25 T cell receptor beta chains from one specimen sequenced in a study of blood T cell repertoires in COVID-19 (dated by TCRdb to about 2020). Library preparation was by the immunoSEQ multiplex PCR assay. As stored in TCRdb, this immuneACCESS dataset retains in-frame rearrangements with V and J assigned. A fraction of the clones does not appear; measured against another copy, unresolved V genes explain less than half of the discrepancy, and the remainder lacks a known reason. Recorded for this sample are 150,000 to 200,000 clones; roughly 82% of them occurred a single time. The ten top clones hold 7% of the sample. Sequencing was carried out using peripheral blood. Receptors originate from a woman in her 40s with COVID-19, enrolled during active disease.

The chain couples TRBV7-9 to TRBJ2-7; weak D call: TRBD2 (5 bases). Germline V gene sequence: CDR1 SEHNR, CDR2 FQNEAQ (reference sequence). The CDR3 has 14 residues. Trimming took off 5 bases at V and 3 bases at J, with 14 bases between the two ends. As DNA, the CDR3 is TGTGCCAGCAGCCTGAACGGGAACCACTACGAGCAGTACTTC. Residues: CASSLNGNHYEQYF.

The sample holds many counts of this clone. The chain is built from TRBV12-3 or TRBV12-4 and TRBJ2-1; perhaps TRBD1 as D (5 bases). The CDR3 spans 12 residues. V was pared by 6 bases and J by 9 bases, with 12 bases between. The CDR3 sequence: CASSWTRREQFF. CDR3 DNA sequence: TGTGCCAGCAGCTGGACAAGACGTGAGCAGTTCTTC.

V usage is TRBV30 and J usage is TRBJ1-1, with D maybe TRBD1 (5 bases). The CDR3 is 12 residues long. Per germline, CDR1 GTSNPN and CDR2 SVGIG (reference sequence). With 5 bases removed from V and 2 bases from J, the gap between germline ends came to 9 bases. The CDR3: CAWDRTNTEAFF. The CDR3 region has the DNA TGTGCCTGGGACAGAACTAACACTGAAGCTTTCTTT.

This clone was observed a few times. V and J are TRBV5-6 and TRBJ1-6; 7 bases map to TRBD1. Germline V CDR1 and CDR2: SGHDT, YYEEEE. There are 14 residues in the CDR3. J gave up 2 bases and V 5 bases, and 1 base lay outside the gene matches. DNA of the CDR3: TGTGCCAGCAGAACAGGGGCCTATAATTCACCCCTCCACTTT. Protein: CASRTGAYNSPLHF.

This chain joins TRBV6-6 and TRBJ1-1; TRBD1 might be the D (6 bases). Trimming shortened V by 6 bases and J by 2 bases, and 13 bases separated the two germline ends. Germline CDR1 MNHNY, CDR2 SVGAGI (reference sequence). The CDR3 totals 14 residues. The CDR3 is CASSRETGNTEAFF. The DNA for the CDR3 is TGTGCCAGCAGCCGCGAGACAGGAAACACTGAAGCTTTCTTT.

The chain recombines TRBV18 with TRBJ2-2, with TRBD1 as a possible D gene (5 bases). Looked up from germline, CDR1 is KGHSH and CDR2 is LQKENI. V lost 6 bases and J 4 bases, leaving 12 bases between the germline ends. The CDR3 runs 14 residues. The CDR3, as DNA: TGTGCCAGCTCCCCCGACAGTTTCACCGGGGAGCTGTTTTTT. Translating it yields CASSPDSFTGELFF.

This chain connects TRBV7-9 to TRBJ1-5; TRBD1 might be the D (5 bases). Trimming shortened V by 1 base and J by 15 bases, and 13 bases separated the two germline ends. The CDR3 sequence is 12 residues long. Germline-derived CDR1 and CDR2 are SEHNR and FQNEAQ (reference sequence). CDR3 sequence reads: CASSLEGFLWHF. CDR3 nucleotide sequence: TGTGCCAGCAGCTTAGAGGGGTTCCTGTGGCATTTT.

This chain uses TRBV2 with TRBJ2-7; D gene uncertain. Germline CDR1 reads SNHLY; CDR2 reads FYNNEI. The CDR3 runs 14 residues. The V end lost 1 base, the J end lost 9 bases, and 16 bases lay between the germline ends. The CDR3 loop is CASSEESVAVGQYF. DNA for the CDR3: TGTGCCAGCAGTGAAGAGAGCGTCGCGGTCGGGCAGTACTTC.

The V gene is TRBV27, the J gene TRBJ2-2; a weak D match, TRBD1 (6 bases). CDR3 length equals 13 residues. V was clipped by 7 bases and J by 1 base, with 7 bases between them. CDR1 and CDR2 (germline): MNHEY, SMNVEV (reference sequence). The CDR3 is CASMDRNTGELFF. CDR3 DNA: TGTGCCAGCATGGACAGGAACACCGGGGAGCTGTTTTTT.

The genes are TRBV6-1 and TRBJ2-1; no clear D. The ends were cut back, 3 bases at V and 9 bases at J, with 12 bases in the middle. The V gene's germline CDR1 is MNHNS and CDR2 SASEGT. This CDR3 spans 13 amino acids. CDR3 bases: TGTGCCAGCAGTGACGCCCTGGAGCGTGAGCAGTTCTTC. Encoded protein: CASSDALEREQFF.

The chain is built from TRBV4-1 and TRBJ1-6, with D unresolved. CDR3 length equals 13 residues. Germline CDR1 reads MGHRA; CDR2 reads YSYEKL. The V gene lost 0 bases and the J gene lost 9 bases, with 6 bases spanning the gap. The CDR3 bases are TGCGCCAGCAGCCAAGATCTGAGTTCACCCCTCCACTTT. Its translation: CASSQDLSSPLHF.

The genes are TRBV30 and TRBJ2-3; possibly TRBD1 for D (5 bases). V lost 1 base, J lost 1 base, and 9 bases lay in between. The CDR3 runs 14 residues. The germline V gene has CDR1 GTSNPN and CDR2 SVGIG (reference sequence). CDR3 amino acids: CAWSGARGTDTQYF. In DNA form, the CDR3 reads TGTGCCTGGAGTGGGGCCAGGGGCACAGATACGCAGTATTTT.

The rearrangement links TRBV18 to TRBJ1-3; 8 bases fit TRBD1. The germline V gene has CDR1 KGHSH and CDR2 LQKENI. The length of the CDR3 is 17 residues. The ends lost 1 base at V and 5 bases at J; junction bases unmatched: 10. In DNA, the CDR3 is TGTGCCAGCTCACCACTACGGGACAGGCATCGAAGAAACACCATATATTTT. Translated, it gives CASSPLRDRHRRNTIYF. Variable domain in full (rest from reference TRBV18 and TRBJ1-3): NAGVMQNPRHLVRRRGQEARLRCSPMKGHSHVYWYRQLPEEGLKFMVYLQKENIIDESGMPKERFSAEFPKEGPSILRIQQVVRGDSAAYFCASSPLRDRHRRNTIYFGEGSWLTVV.

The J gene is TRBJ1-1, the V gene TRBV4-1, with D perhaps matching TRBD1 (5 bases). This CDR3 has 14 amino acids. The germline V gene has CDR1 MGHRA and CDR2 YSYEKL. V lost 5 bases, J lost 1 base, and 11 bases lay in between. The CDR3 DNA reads TGCGCCAGCAGCATTGGGGGGGGGAACACTGAAGCTTTCTTT. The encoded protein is CASSIGGGNTEAFF.

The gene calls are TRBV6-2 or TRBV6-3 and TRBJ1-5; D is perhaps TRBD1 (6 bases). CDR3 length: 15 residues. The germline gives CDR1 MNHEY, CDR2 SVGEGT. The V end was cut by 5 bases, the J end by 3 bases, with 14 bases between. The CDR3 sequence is CASSRFGTTNQPQHF. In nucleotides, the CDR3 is TGTGCCAGCAGTCGTTTCGGGACAACCAATCAGCCCCAGCATTTT.

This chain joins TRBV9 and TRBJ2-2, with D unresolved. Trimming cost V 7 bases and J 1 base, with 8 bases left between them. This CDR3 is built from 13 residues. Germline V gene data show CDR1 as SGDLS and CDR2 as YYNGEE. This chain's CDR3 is CASAQMNTGELFF. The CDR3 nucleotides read TGTGCCAGCGCCCAGATGAACACCGGGGAGCTGTTTTTT.

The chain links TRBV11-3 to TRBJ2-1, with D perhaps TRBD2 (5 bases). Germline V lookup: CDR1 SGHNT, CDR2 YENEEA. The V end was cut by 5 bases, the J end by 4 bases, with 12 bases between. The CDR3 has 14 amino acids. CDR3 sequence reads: CASSPAEGYNEQFF. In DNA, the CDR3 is TGTGCCAGCAGCCCCGCAGAGGGATACAATGAGCAGTTCTTC.

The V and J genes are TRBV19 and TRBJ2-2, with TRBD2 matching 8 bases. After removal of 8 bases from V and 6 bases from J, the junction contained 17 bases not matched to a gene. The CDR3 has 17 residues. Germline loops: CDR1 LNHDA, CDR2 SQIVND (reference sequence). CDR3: CASRWMRGAADAGELFF. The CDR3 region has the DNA TGTGCCAGTCGCTGGATGCGGGGGGCTGCGGATGCCGGGGAGCTGTTTTTT. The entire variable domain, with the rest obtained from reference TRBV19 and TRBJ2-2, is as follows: DGGITQSPKYLFRKEGQNVTLSCEQNLNHDAMYWYRQDPGQGLRLIYYSQIVNDFQKGDIAEGYSVSREKKESFPLTVTSAQKNPTAFYLCASRWMRGAADAGELFFGEGSRLTVL.

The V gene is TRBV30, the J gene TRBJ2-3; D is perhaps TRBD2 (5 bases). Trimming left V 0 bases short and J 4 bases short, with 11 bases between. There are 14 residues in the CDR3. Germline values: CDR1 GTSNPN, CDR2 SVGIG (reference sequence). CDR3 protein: CAWSVSGVADTQYF. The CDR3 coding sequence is TGTGCCTGGAGTGTCTCCGGGGTGGCAGATACGCAGTATTTT.

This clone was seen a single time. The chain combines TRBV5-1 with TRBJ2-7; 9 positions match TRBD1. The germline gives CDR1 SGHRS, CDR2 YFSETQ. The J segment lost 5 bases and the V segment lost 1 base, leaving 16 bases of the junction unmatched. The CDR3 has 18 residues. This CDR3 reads CASSLRPYPTGGADEQYF. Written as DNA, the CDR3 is TGCGCCAGCAGCTTGCGTCCATACCCCACAGGGGGCGCGGACGAGCAGTACTTC.

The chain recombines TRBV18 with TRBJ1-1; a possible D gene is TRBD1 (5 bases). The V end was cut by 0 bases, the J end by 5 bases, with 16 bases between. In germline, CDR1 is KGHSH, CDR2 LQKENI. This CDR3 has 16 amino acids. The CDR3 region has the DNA TGTGCCAGCTCACCACCGGGGCACGCTAGGGGAACTGAAGCTTTCTTT. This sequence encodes CASSPPGHARGTEAFF.

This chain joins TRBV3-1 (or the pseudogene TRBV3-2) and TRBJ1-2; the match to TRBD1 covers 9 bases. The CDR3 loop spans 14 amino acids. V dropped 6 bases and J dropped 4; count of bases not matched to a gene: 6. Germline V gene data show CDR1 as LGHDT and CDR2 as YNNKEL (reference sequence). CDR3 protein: CASSQADRGYGYTF. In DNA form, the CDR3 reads TGTGCCAGCAGTCAGGCGGACAGGGGCTATGGCTACACCTTC.

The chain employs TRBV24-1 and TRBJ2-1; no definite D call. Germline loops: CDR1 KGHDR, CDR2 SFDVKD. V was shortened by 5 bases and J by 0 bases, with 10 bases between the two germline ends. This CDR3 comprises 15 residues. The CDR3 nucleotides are TGTGCCACCAGTGTGAGGAAGAGCTCCTACAATGAGCAGTTCTTC. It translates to CATSVRKSSYNEQFF.

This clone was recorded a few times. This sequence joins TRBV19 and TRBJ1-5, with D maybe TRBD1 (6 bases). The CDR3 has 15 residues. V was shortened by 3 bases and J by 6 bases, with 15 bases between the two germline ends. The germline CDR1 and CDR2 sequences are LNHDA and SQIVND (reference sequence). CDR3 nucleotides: TGTGCCAGTAGTATCCTTACAGGGATAGGTCAGCCCCAGCATTTT. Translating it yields CASSILTGIGQPQHF. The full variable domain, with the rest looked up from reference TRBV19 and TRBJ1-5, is DGGITQSPKYLFRKEGQNVTLSCEQNLNHDAMYWYRQDPGQGLRLIYYSQIVNDFQKGDIAEGYSVSREKKESFPLTVTSAQKNPTAFYLCASSILTGIGQPQHFGDGTRLSIL.

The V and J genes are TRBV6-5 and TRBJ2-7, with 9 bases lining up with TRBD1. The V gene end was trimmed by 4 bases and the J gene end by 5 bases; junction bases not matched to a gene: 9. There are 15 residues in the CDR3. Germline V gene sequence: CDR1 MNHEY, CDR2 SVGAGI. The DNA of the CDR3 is TGTGCCAGCAGTTCACCCGGGACAGGGTTTCACGAGCAGTACTTC. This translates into CASSSPGTGFHEQYF.